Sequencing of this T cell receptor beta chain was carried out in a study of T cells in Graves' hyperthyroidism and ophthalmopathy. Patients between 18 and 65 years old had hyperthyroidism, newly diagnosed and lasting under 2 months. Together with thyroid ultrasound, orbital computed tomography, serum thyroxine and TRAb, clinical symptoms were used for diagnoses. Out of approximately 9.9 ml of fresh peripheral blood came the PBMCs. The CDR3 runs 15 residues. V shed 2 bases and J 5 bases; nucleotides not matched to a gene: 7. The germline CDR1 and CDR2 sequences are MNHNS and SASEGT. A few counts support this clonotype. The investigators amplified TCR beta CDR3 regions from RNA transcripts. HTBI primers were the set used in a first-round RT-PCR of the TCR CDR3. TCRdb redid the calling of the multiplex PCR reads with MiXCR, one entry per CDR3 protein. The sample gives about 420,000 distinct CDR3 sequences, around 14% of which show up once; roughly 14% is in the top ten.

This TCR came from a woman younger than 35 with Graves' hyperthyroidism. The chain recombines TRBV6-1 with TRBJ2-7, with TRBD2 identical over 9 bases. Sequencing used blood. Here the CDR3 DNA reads TGTGCCAGCAGTGAATTAGCGGGAGTCACCCACGAGCAGTACTTC. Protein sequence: CASSELAGVTHEQYF.